A single sample gave rise to the 27 T cell receptor beta chains below, sequenced in a study of CD4 T cells in relation to SARS-CoV-2 and coronaviruses. No antigen has been assigned to these receptors. Only in-frame clones appear in the TCRdb table, and some are missing; sequencing was by immunoSEQ multiplex PCR. The data contain just over 15,000 clones, just under 80% of them singletons. Unexposed donor CD4+ T cells date from 2011-2018, before the COVID-19 pandemic. Isolation of CD4+ T cells took place after 10 days in culture. Sample: CD4+ T cells from PBMCs, cultured in vitro. The receptors were gathered from a human donor in good health.

This rearrangement joins TRBV7-9 to TRBJ1-3; perhaps TRBD1 as D (5 bases). Trimming took off 5 bases at V and 4 bases at J, with 21 bases between the two ends. The CDR3 has 17 residues. CDR1 and CDR2 (germline): SEHNR, FQNEAQ (reference sequence). In nucleotides, the CDR3 is TGTGCCAGCAGCCCAGGTCCGCGGGGGTCGGCGGGAAACACCATATATTTT. Translated: CASSPGPRGSAGNTIYF.

The chain carries TRBV12-3 or TRBV12-4 and TRBJ2-7; the D gene is possibly TRBD2 (7 bases). This CDR3 is 13 amino acids long. V gave up 6 bases and J gave up 6 bases, with 15 bases separating them. CDR3: CASSLRGAGEQYF. The CDR3 DNA reads as TGTGCCAGCAGCCTACGGGGGGCGGGCGAGCAGTACTTC.

This clone was seen only a few times. V usage is TRBV11-2 and J usage is TRBJ2-5; D might be TRBD1 (6 bases). This CDR3 has 13 amino acids. Germline V CDR1 and CDR2: SGHAT, FQNNGV. V gave up 5 bases and J gave up 2 bases, with 9 bases separating them. CDR3 residues: CASSRDTQETQYF. The CDR3 DNA is TGTGCCAGCAGCCGGGACACTCAAGAGACCCAGTACTTC. Filled out from reference TRBV11-2 and TRBJ2-5, the complete variable domain reads EAGVAQSPRYKIIEKRQSVAFWCNPISGHATLYWYQQILGQGPKLLIQFQNNGVVDDSQLPKDRFSAERLKGVDSTLKIQPAKLEDSAVYLCASSRDTQETQYFGPGTRLLVL.

The CDR3 nucleotides read TGTGCCAGCAGCTTCTCCCCAGCGGGGTCCCAAGAGACCCAGTACTTC. This codes for CASSFSPAGSQETQYF. The rearrangement joins TRBV7-2 to TRBJ2-5, with 7 bases identical to TRBD2. After removal of 3 bases from V and 1 base from J, the junction contained 8 bases not matched to a gene. The CDR3 contains 16 residues. Germline CDR1 is SGHTA and CDR2 is FQGNSA.

V usage is TRBV25-1 and J usage is TRBJ2-2, with D possibly matching TRBD2 (6 bases). The CDR3 runs 15 residues. Germline V gene lookup returns CDR1 MGHDK and CDR2 SYGVNS. V was pared by 6 bases and J by 5 bases, with 16 bases between. This chain's CDR3 is CASSPAGRGTGELFF. The CDR3 DNA follows: TGTGCCAGCAGCCCGGCGGGGCGAGGGACCGGGGAGCTGTTTTTT.

This clone was observed a handful of times. V is TRBV10-2 and J is TRBJ1-3; 7 nucleotides match TRBD1. With V trimmed by 7 bases and J by 0 bases, 6 bases remained unmatched. This CDR3 region has 15 residues. In germline, CDR1 is WSHSY, CDR2 SAAADI. The CDR3 spells CASTGTEGSGNTIYF. DNA for the CDR3: TGCGCCAGCACCGGGACAGAAGGCTCTGGAAACACCATATATTTT.

The chain is built from TRBV11-1 and TRBJ2-1; D unresolved. Germline CDR1 is SGHAT and CDR2 is FQDESV (reference sequence). V lost 2 bases and J lost 8, with 4 bases in between. The CDR3 runs to 11 residues. CDR3 coding DNA: TGTGCCAGCAGCTTAAGGGATGAGCAGTTCTTC. It translates to CASSLRDEQFF.

The table lists this clone with a count of one. The chain has TRBV18 and TRBJ2-5, with a weak D call TRBD2 (5 bases). CDR1 KGHSH and CDR2 LQKENI come from the germline V gene. The V and J ends lost 1 base and 1 base respectively, with 10 bases between them. The CDR3 loop spans 15 amino acids. CDR3 bases: TGTGCCAGCTCACCACTTTATGGACTCCAAGAGACCCAGTACTTC. Protein sequence: CASSPLYGLQETQYF.

This clone has only a few counts. V usage is TRBV24-1 and J usage is TRBJ2-7; 9 bases fit TRBD1. The CDR3 is 14 residues long. Per the germline V gene, CDR1 is KGHDR and CDR2 is SFDVKD. V gave up 4 bases and J gave up 5 bases; unmatched junction bases: 5. DNA of the CDR3: TGTGCCACCAGTGAGACAGGGGGAAGCGACGAGCAGTACTTC. This gives the protein CATSETGGSDEQYF.

J is TRBJ1-2 and V is TRBV12-3 or TRBV12-4; no clear D gene. The CDR3 contains 12 residues. The ends were cut back, 3 bases at V and 6 bases at J, with 8 bases in the middle. As DNA, the CDR3 is TGTGCCAGCAGTTTTTACGGGAATGGCTACACCTTC. It yields the protein CASSFYGNGYTF.

The V call is TRBV7-3, the J call TRBJ2-3; D unresolved. Germline CDR1 and CDR2: SGHTA and FQGTGA. Trimming took 1 base from V and 2 from J, leaving 13 bases between them. This CDR3 contains 16 residues. CDR3 sequence: CASSLSFARFTDTQYF. The CDR3 DNA follows: TGTGCCAGCAGCTTAAGTTTCGCCCGATTCACAGATACGCAGTATTTT.

The chain couples TRBV5-1 to TRBJ2-7, with D possibly TRBD1 on 5 matching bases. V lost 1 base to trimming and J lost 3 bases, with 11 bases between them. Germline V gene sequence: CDR1 SGHRS, CDR2 YFSETQ. The CDR3 spans 14 residues. CDR3 sequence reads: CASSLSRTSYEQYF. CDR3 coding DNA: TGCGCCAGCAGCTTGTCCAGGACAAGCTACGAGCAGTACTTC.

This chain joins TRBV19 and TRBJ2-5; maybe TRBD2 (6 bases). The CDR3 has 12 residues. With 6 bases removed from V and 2 bases from J, the gap between germline ends came to 7 bases. CDR1 is LNHDA and CDR2 is SQIVND in the germline V gene (reference sequence). CDR3 protein: CASRRDQETQYF. As DNA, the CDR3 is TGTGCCAGTAGGCGGGATCAAGAGACCCAGTACTTC.

This clone was seen a few times. V and J are TRBV30 and TRBJ1-5; no definite D call. This CDR3 is 15 amino acids long. Germline V CDR1 and CDR2: GTSNPN, SVGIG (reference sequence). V dropped 5 bases and J dropped 4 bases, with 18 bases sitting between them. CDR3 coding DNA: TGTGCCTGGGGTACCGGGGATACCCAAAATCAGCCCCAGCATTTT. This gives the protein CAWGTGDTQNQPQHF.

The chain is built from TRBV18 and TRBJ2-3; 11 positions agree with TRBD2. The V gene end was trimmed by 4 bases and the J gene end by 3 bases; junction bases not matched to a gene: 9. In germline, CDR1 is KGHSH, CDR2 LQKENI. The CDR3 has 17 amino acids. The CDR3 region has the DNA TGTGCCAGCTCACTCAATTCACTAGCGGGAGAGACAGATACGCAGTATTTT. Its protein is CASSLNSLAGETDTQYF.

J is TRBJ2-5 and V is TRBV19, with 7 bases fitting TRBD2. With V trimmed by 3 bases and J by 0 bases, 1 base remained unmatched. CDR1 LNHDA and CDR2 SQIVND come from the germline V gene (reference sequence). The CDR3 spans 14 residues. The CDR3 region has the DNA TGTGCCAGTAGTATCGGGACTAACCAAGAGACCCAGTACTTC. Its translation: CASSIGTNQETQYF.

This clone was counted a single time. The V and J genes are TRBV5-5 and TRBJ1-5; no reliable D call. This CDR3 has 14 residues. Germline CDR1 and CDR2: SGHKS and YYEKEE (reference sequence). Trimming shortened V by 2 bases and J by 0 bases, and 6 bases separated the two germline ends. CDR3 sequence: CASSFRFSNQPQHF. CDR3 DNA sequence: TGTGCCAGCAGCTTTAGATTTAGCAATCAGCCCCAGCATTTT. Based on the CDR3 plus reference TRBV5-5 and TRBJ1-5, the full variable domain is DAGVTQSPTHLIKTRGQQVTLRCSPISGHKSVSWYQQVLGQGPQFIFQYYEKEERGRGNFPDRFSARQFPNYSSELNVNALLLGDSALYLCASSFRFSNQPQHFGDGTRLSIL.

This chain connects TRBV5-1 to TRBJ2-1, with 14 positions matching TRBD2. Germline assignment: CDR1 SGHRS and CDR2 YFSETQ. This CDR3 comprises 17 residues. The ends lost 4 bases at V and 9 bases at J; junction bases unmatched: 12. CDR3 sequence: CASSVTGTSGSSSEQFF. The CDR3 DNA follows: TGCGCCAGCAGCGTGACCGGGACTAGCGGGAGTTCTAGTGAGCAGTTCTTC.

This clone has only a few counts. The chain carries TRBV10-3 and TRBJ2-1; 9 nucleotides line up with TRBD2. The CDR3 extends over 16 amino acids. J was trimmed by 5 bases and V by 11 bases; bases with no gene match: 16. CDR1 ENHRY and CDR2 SYGVKD come from the germline V gene. CDR3 sequence reads: CAVSPLSGGQDNEQFF. The DNA of the CDR3 is TGTGCCGTGTCCCCCCTTAGCGGGGGTCAGGACAATGAGCAGTTCTTC.

The chain recombines TRBV28 with TRBJ2-2, with TRBD2 identical over 7 bases. Germline CDR1 reads MDHEN; CDR2 reads SYDVKM. This CDR3 comprises 16 residues. V shed 5 bases and J 6 bases; nucleotides not matched to a gene: 12. In DNA, the CDR3 is TGTGCCAGCAGTGTTTTGCGGGAGTGGCTATCCGGGGAGCTGTTTTTT. Its protein product is CASSVLREWLSGELFF.

The gene calls are TRBV7-9 and TRBJ2-7, with a tentative D call TRBD1 (6 bases). The CDR3 length is 16 residues. The germline V gene has CDR1 SEHNR and CDR2 FQNEAQ (reference sequence). V was trimmed by 8 bases and J by 0 bases, leaving 20 bases between them. CDR3 bases: TGTGCCAGCGGATTTAGACAGGAAAGGCTCTCCTACGAGCAGTACTTC. Its translation: CASGFRQERLSYEQYF.

In this sample, this clone turned up once. The CDR3 loop reads CASTMLQGSGNTIYF. CDR3 coding DNA: TGTGCCAGTACCATGTTACAGGGGTCCGGAAACACCATATATTTT. V usage is TRBV19 and J usage is TRBJ1-3, with TRBD1 identical over 7 bases. The V gene's germline CDR1 is LNHDA and CDR2 SQIVND (reference sequence). Trimming took 7 bases from V and 4 from J; bases not matched to a gene: 10. The CDR3 sequence is 15 residues long. Using reference TRBV19 and TRBJ1-3 for the parts outside the CDR3, the full variable domain is DGGITQSPKYLFRKEGQNVTLSCEQNLNHDAMYWYRQDPGQGLRLIYYSQIVNDFQKGDIAEGYSVSREKKESFPLTVTSAQKNPTAFYLCASTMLQGSGNTIYFGEGSWLTVV.

CDR3 protein: CASSQLAANTDTQYF. Written as DNA, the CDR3 is TGTGCCAGCTCACAACTAGCGGCTAACACAGATACGCAGTATTTT. The rearrangement uses TRBV18 and TRBJ2-3, with 8 bases aligning to TRBD2. The CDR3 contains 15 residues. Losses at the gene ends were 4 bases for V and 2 bases for J; bases not matched to a gene: 5. The germline V gene has CDR1 KGHSH and CDR2 LQKENI.

The chain carries TRBV19 and TRBJ1-5, with D perhaps matching TRBD1 (5 bases). Germline CDR1 reads LNHDA; CDR2 reads SQIVND (reference sequence). The CDR3 consists of 13 residues. The V and J ends lost 5 bases and 10 bases respectively, with 15 bases between them. In DNA form, the CDR3 reads TGTGCCAGTAGTTTAGGCATTGGGGGTCCCCAGCATTTT. Amino acid sequence: CASSLGIGGPQHF.

V usage is TRBV2 and J usage is TRBJ2-1; tentative D call: TRBD1 (6 bases). This CDR3 has 12 amino acids. CDR1 and CDR2 (germline): SNHLY, FYNNEI. V was cut by 5 bases and J by 10 bases, with 12 bases left in between. This CDR3 reads CASSPTGSEQFF. Here the CDR3 DNA reads TGTGCCAGCAGTCCTACAGGGTCCGAGCAGTTCTTC.

The chain uses TRBV6-5 and TRBJ1-2; the match to TRBD1 covers 8 bases. CDR3 length equals 15 residues. Germline V gene data show CDR1 as MNHEY and CDR2 as SVGAGI. V lost 2 bases and J lost 5; bases outside the gene matches: 7. CDR3 DNA sequence: TGTGCCAGCAGTTACCCGGGGACAGGCCATTATGGCTACACCTTC. Translation gives CASSYPGTGHYGYTF.

The chain couples TRBV14 to TRBJ2-5; maybe TRBD2 (5 bases). V was shortened by 0 bases and J by 5 bases, with 16 bases between the two germline ends. This CDR3 comprises 16 residues. From germline, CDR1 is SGHDN and CDR2 FVKESK. CDR3 region: CASSQEERVSKETQYF. For the CDR3, the DNA is TGTGCCAGCAGCCAAGAAGAGAGGGTTAGTAAGGAGACCCAGTACTTC.